A selection of T cell receptor beta chains follows, all from one sample in a study of blood T cell repertoires in COVID-19. Clones were read by immunoSEQ multiplex PCR, and TCRdb kept only the in-frame ones, dropping some. The sample carries approximately 94,000 clones, over 75% recorded once. Specimen: peripheral blood. The receptors shown here come from a human donor in a cohort sampled during active COVID-19. CDR3s include the opening cysteine and the closing phenylalanine or tryptophan. D genes are given only for firm matches. The listing skips clone size in some rows; elsewhere it reads once, few, many or a size class.

len,d_gene,v_gene,j_gene,abundance,CDR3nt,CDR3aa
15,TRBD1,TRBV11-2,TRBJ2-5,-,TGTGCCAGCAGCCGGGGACAGGGAATCCAAGAGACCCAGTACTTC,CASSRGQGIQETQYF
16,-,TRBV6-1,TRBJ2-3,-,TGTGCCAGCAGTGAAGCAGGACGGGGAGGCACAGATACGCAGTATTTT,CASSEAGRGGTDTQYF
14,-,TRBV7-7,TRBJ2-2,-,TGTGCTAGCAGCCGCGGGACTTCAGGAGGGGAGCTGTTTTTT,CASSRGTSGGELFF
15,-,TRBV4-3,TRBJ1-2,-,TGCGCCAGCAGCCAAGATCTCTTTAAGACAAACGGCTACACCTTC,CASSQDLFKTNGYTF
13,-,TRBV7-8,TRBJ2-7,-,TGTGCCAGCAGCTCGACAGCAGGTTACGAGCAGTACTTC,CASSSTAGYEQYF
17,-,TRBV5-1,TRBJ2-1,-,TGCGCCAGCAGCTTGGGCAATGCGGGTGGGTTCGGCAATGAGCAGTTCTTC,CASSLGNAGGFGNEQFF
15,TRBD1,TRBV12-5,TRBJ1-5,few,TGTGCTAGTGGTCTCACAGGGGACTTGCGGGGGCCCCAGCATTTT,CASGLTGDLRGPQHF
11,-,TRBV12-3/TRBV12-4,TRBJ2-5,-,TGTGCCAGCGGTACATTCGAGACCCAGTACTTC,CASGTFETQYF
14,-,TRBV6-5,TRBJ1-1,-,TGTGCCAGCAGTTTCGACAGGCTGAACACTGAAGCTTTCTTT,CASSFDRLNTEAFF
13,-,TRBV5-4,TRBJ2-7,-,TGTGCCAGCAGCCGGCGGGGCTCCTACGAGCAGTACTTC,CASSRRGSYEQYF
14,-,TRBV3-1/TRBV3-2,TRBJ1-1,-,TGTGCCAGCAGCCAAGCGCGGCAGAACACTGAAGCTTTCTTT,CASSQARQNTEAFF
14,-,TRBV6-6,TRBJ1-1,-,TGTGCCAGCAGTTACGACGGGTCGCCCACTGAAGCTTTCTTT,CASSYDGSPTEAFF
15,TRBD2,TRBV12-5,TRBJ2-1,-,TGTGCTAGTGGTTCGCCTAGCGGGAGGCTTATTGAGCAGTTCTTC,CASGSPSGRLIEQFF
13,-,TRBV3-1/TRBV3-2,TRBJ2-7,-,TGTGCCAGCAGCCAAGCGTACAGGAGCGAGCAGTACTTC,CASSQAYRSEQYF
16,-,TRBV7-9,TRBJ2-7,-,TGTGCCAGCAGTTCAAATGGGGTTCCAGGGAACTACGAGCAGTACTTC,CASSSNGVPGNYEQYF
15,-,TRBV10-2,TRBJ1-2,-,TGCGCCAGCAGTGACTCCGGGGGAGGGGCCTATGGCTACACCTTC,CASSDSGGGAYGYTF
13,TRBD1,TRBV12-5,TRBJ2-5,once,TGTGCTAGTGGTTTGTACAGGGGTGAGACCCAGTACTTC,CASGLYRGETQYF
18,TRBD1,TRBV11-2,TRBJ2-1,-,TGTGCCAGCAGCTTAGCATACTCAGGGGGCATCTCCTACAATGAGCAGTTCTTC,CASSLAYSGGISYNEQFF
16,TRBD1,TRBV3-1/TRBV3-2,TRBJ1-1,-,TGTGCCAGCAGCCAAGACTCCGGGACAGCCTACACTGAAGCTTTCTTT,CASSQDSGTAYTEAFF
15,TRBD2,TRBV10-3,TRBJ2-7,-,TGTGCCATCAGTGAGGGACTAGCGGGGTTTTACGAGCAGTACTTC,CAISEGLAGFYEQYF
14,-,TRBV6-5,TRBJ1-5,-,TGTGCCAGCAGGAAACAACAGGGTGATCAGCCCCAGCATTTT,CASRKQQGDQPQHF
14,-,TRBV6-4,TRBJ2-2,-,TGTGCCAGCAGACACTTAGGACAGACCGGGGAGCTGTTTTTT,CASRHLGQTGELFF
14,-,TRBV3-1/TRBV3-2,TRBJ1-1,few,TGTGCCAGCAGCCGAACAGGGTGGACAAGTGAAGCTTTCTTT,CASSRTGWTSEAFF
15,-,TRBV11-3,TRBJ2-1,-,TGTGCCAGCAGCCTTCATAGCGGATCCTACAATGAGCAGTTCTTC,CASSLHSGSYNEQFF
14,-,TRBV29-1,TRBJ2-1,-,TGCAGCCATTCCGGGGACTCGAGAAACAATGAGCAGTTCTTC,CSHSGDSRNNEQFF
16,-,TRBV5-1,TRBJ1-1,-,TGCGCCAGCAGCGTGGGACACCAGGGGTTGTGGACTGAAGCTTTCTTT,CASSVGHQGLWTEAFF
12,-,TRBV25-1,TRBJ1-4,-,TGTGCCAGCGGACGGAGGGGTGAAAAACTGTTTTTT,CASGRRGEKLFF
15,-,TRBV27,TRBJ1-5,-,TGTGCCAGCAGTTCTGGACAAAATAGCAATCAGCCCCAGCATTTT,CASSSGQNSNQPQHF
15,TRBD2,TRBV7-2,TRBJ2-3,few,TGTGCCAGCAGCGCCGGCGGGGGGGCTACAGATACGCAGTATTTT,CASSAGGGATDTQYF
13,-,TRBV18,TRBJ2-7,-,TGTGCCAGCTCAAGAGGACTGGATCGGGAGCAGTACTTC,CASSRGLDREQYF